This TCR beta chain was captured by sequencing in a study of T cell changes during pregnancy in multiple sclerosis (dated by TCRdb to the late 2010s). At the level of the whole study: Changes in the T cell repertoire over the course of pregnancy were examined in this study in women with multiple sclerosis.

The protocol used for the library was the immunoSEQ multiplex PCR assay. In TCRdb, the immuneACCESS table is reduced to in-frame sequences with V and J assigned. These tables do not hold every clone; where another copy was compared, an unresolved V gene accounts for under half, and the others remain unexplained. In this sample the table shows under 40,000 clones, about nine tenths of which occur a single time. The ten largest clonotypes hold approximately 13% of the sample. In the case of this clone: Its antigen target is currently unknown. No clone much larger than this one lies a single base away; base qualities are absent.

CDR1 SNHLY and CDR2 FYNNEI were looked up in the germline V gene. There are 14 amino acids in the CDR3, from cysteine to phenylalanine inclusive. The sequence is cut down to CDR3 DNA, 42 bases in frame from base 1. Trimming takes 8 bases off V and 7 bases off J; junction bases not matched to a gene: 10. The TCR sequence derives from a female donor with multiple sclerosis, enrolled in a pregnancy study. The material was CD8+ T cells from peripheral blood mononuclear cells, obtained in the first trimester of pregnancy. The chain links TRBV2 with TRBJ2-2; TRBD2 aligns with 7 central bases. The base sequence is TGTGCCAGCTACGGGGGAGGGCTAGGCGGGGAGCTGTTTTTT. Translated, it reads CASYGGGLGGELFF.